One sample yielded the 8 T cell receptor beta chains listed below, sequenced in a study of technical replicates of blood from four donors. TCRdb's copy holds only in-frame clones and misses some; the assay was immunoSEQ multiplex PCR. The sample has about 79,000 clones; under 95% are singletons. Sequencing was carried out using T cells isolated from PBMCs. The origin of the receptors is a human donor in good health.

The chain has TRBV7-8 and TRBJ2-6, with TRBD1 as a possible D gene (5 bases). The length of the CDR3 is 14 residues. CDR1 is SGHVS and CDR2 is FQNEAQ in the germline V gene. Trimming pared 5 bases from V and 4 bases from J, leaving 9 bases between. CDR3 in amino acids: CASSVQEGANVLTF. CDR3 nucleotide sequence: TGTGCCAGCAGCGTACAGGAGGGGGCCAACGTCCTGACTTTC. Looking up the rest from reference TRBV7-8 and TRBJ2-6 gives the full variable domain: GAGVSQSPRYKVAKRGQDVALRCDPISGHVSLFWYQQALGQGPEFLTYFQNEAQLDKSGLPSDRFFAERPEGSVSTLKIQRTQQEDSAVYLCASSVQEGANVLTFGAGSRLTVL.

The chain employs TRBV6-1 and TRBJ2-7, with D perhaps matching TRBD1 (6 bases). The germline V gene has CDR1 MNHNS and CDR2 SASEGT. The CDR3 length is 14 residues. The V end lost 1 base, the J end lost 3 bases, and 10 bases lay between the germline ends. The CDR3 sequence: CASSEGLDSYEQYF. The CDR3 bases are TGTGCCAGCAGTGAAGGCCTGGACAGCTACGAGCAGTACTTC.

The J gene is TRBJ1-2, the V gene TRBV27, with TRBD1 identical over 7 bases. J gave up 2 bases and V 5 bases, and 5 bases lay outside the gene matches. Germline assignment: CDR1 MNHEY and CDR2 SMNVEV (reference sequence). The CDR3 is made up of 14 amino acids. DNA of the CDR3: TGTGCCAGCAGTATCGACAGGGCCAACTATGGCTACACCTTC. Amino acids: CASSIDRANYGYTF.

This chain connects TRBV19 to TRBJ1-2; D may be TRBD1 (5 bases). Trimming shortened V by 6 bases and J by 8 bases, and 16 bases separated the two germline ends. Germline loops: CDR1 LNHDA, CDR2 SQIVND (reference sequence). The CDR3 consists of 13 residues. The CDR3 here is CASSGYQGGGYTF. In DNA, the CDR3 is TGTGCCAGTAGCGGTTACCAGGGAGGAGGCTACACCTTC.

The J gene is TRBJ1-4, the V gene TRBV6-1; TRBD1 matches 8 bases. The CDR3 has 16 amino acids. J lost 3 bases, V lost 4 bases, and 7 bases had no gene match. CDR1 is MNHNS and CDR2 is SASEGT in the germline V gene. The CDR3 loop is CASSGRPGQANEKLFF. In DNA form, the CDR3 reads TGTGCCAGCAGTGGGCGACCGGGACAGGCTAATGAAAAACTGTTTTTT.

This chain uses TRBV27 with TRBJ1-6; 7 bases fit TRBD1. The CDR3 spans 14 residues. Per the germline V gene, CDR1 is MNHEY and CDR2 is SMNVEV (reference sequence). The J segment lost 10 bases and the V segment lost 3 bases, leaving 6 bases of the junction unmatched. As DNA, the CDR3 is TGTGCCAGCAGTTTCAGACAGGGTGTGTCACCCCTCCACTTT. It is translated as CASSFRQGVSPLHF.

The chain carries TRBV6-1 and TRBJ2-2; possibly TRBD2 for D (5 bases). Looked up from germline, CDR1 is MNHNS and CDR2 is SASEGT. The V end was cut by 6 bases, the J end by 6 bases, with 17 bases between. This CDR3 has 15 amino acids. CDR3 bases: TGTGCCAGCAGCACATCGCGGGTTAGGCCCGGGGAGCTGTTTTTT. Protein: CASSTSRVRPGELFF.

V is TRBV9 and J is TRBJ1-1, with a possible D match to TRBD1 (5 bases). V was clipped by 0 bases and J by 0 bases, with 9 bases between them. CDR1 and CDR2 (germline): SGDLS, YYNGEE. This CDR3 is 15 amino acids long. The CDR3 bases are TGTGCCAGCAGCGTAGAGTCAGGGATGAACACTGAAGCTTTCTTT. Amino acids: CASSVESGMNTEAFF. Drawing the rest from reference TRBV9 and TRBJ1-1, the complete variable domain is DSGVTQTPKHLITATGQRVTLRCSPRSGDLSVYWYQQSLDQGLQFLIQYYNGEERAKGNILERFSAQQFPDLHSELNLSSLELGDSALYFCASSVESGMNTEAFFGQGTRLTVV.